This TCR beta chain was recorded in a study of T cells after yellow fever vaccination. TCRdb called the 5' RACE reads again in MiXCR, with one record for every CDR3 protein. Of under 550,000 distinct CDR3 sequences listed, 20% to 25% are singletons. This clonotype was counted at least ten times. Germline V gene lookup returns CDR1 SGHRS and CDR2 YFSETQ. The CDR3 is 16 residues long. V lost 4 bases, J lost 3 bases, and 8 bases stayed unmatched. This specimen was PBMCs, taken approximately 20 days after the first yellow fever vaccination. The TCR originated in a man between 18 and 35 years old who received the YFV17D yellow fever vaccine. This chain connects TRBV5-1 to TRBJ2-3; 10 bases are a match to TRBD1. The chain's CDR3 is CASSPDRGLRTDTQYF. DNA for the CDR3: TGCGCCAGCAGCCCTGACAGGGGGCTTAGAACAGATACGCAGTATTTT.